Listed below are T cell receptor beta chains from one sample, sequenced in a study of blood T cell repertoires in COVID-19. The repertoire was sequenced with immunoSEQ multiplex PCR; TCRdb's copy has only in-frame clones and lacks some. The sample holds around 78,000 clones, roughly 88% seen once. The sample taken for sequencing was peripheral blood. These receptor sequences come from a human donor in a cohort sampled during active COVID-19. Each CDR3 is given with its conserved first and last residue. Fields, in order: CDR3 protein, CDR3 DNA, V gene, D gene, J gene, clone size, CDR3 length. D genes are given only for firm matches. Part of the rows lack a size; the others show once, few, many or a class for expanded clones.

CASSPIAGYNEQFF	TGTGCCAGTAGCCCAATAGCGGGATACAATGAGCAGTTCTTC	TRBV19	TRBD2	TRBJ2-1	-	14
CASSLASGDYNEQFF	TGTGCCAGCTCACTCGCTAGCGGGGACTACAATGAGCAGTTCTTC	TRBV18	TRBD2	TRBJ2-1	-	15
CASSINAGNTGELFF	TGTGCCAGTAGTATTAACGCAGGGAATACCGGGGAGCTGTTTTTT	TRBV19	-	TRBJ2-2	few	15
CASSPDRGAYEQYF	TGTGCCAGTAGCCCAGACAGGGGCGCCTACGAGCAGTACTTC	TRBV19	TRBD1	TRBJ2-7	-	14
CASTGQGQETQYF	TGTGCCAGCACCGGACAGGGCCAAGAGACCCAGTACTTC	TRBV2	TRBD1	TRBJ2-5	-	13
CASSYGQMNTEAFF	TGTGCCAGCAGTTACGGGCAGATGAACACTGAAGCTTTCTTT	TRBV6-5	-	TRBJ1-1	-	14
CSVAPGSSGSSAGELFF	TGCAGCGTTGCGCCGGGCTCTAGCGGGAGTTCAGCCGGGGAGCTGTTTTTT	TRBV29-1	TRBD2	TRBJ2-2	-	17
CASSPLAGELLYF	TGTGCCAGCAGCCCGTTAGCGGGAGAACTGTTGTATTTT	TRBV3-1/TRBV3-2	TRBD2	TRBJ2-3	-	13
CASTSTQTTNEKLFF	TGTGCCAGCACCTCGACACAGACAACTAATGAAAAACTGTTTTTT	TRBV27	-	TRBJ1-4	-	15
CSVRKGSGDTQYF	TGCAGCGTTAGGAAGGGGTCGGGAGATACGCAGTATTTT	TRBV29-1	-	TRBJ2-3	-	13